The 13 T cell receptor beta chains in this list originate from one sample, sequenced in a study of blood T cells in healthy people across ages. Combining a sample-barcoded 5' primer with a J-beta primer mix, a second PCR ran for roughly 7 to 11 cycles. TCRdb processed the 5' RACE reads anew with MiXCR; each CDR3 protein has one entry. The data contain about 1,600,000 distinct CDR3 sequences, 42% of them singletons. The sequencing sample was made of blood. These receptors all stem from a woman between 18 and 29 years old in good health.

This clonotype was recorded a few times. The rearrangement uses TRBV20-1 and TRBJ1-1, with D hard to call. In germline, CDR1 is DFQATT, CDR2 SNEGSKA (reference sequence). V was cut by 4 bases and J by 0 bases, with 9 bases left in between. The CDR3 contains 13 residues. The CDR3 bases are TGCAGTGCTACGTACAGCCTGAACACTGAAGCTTTCTTT. Translating gives CSATYSLNTEAFF.

This chain joins TRBV7-2 and TRBJ2-1, with a tentative D call TRBD2 (5 bases). The J call may be mistaken, given a closer DNA end match to TRBJ2-7. Germline V gene lookup returns CDR1 SGHTA and CDR2 FQGNSA. The CDR3 consists of 19 residues. The CDR3 nucleotides are TGTGCCAGCAGCTTAGCAGGAGGCAGTGTGACGAGCTCCTACAATGAGCAGTACTTC. It specifies CASSLAGGSVTSSYNEQYF.

This chain uses TRBV5-1 with TRBJ2-7; D could derive from TRBD1 or TRBD2 (6 bases each). Trimming removed 5 bases from V and 7 bases from J, with 25 bases in between. Germline CDR1 SGHRS, CDR2 YFSETQ. The length of the CDR3 is 16 residues. The CDR3 coding sequence is TGCGCCAGCAGTCTCTCAGCGGGCACCAAGGGGGATGAGCAGTACTTC. It translates to CASSLSAGTKGDEQYF.

This chain connects TRBV10-1 to TRBJ2-3, with 12 bases aligning to TRBD2. The CDR3 is 15 residues long. Germline CDR1 WNHNN, CDR2 SYGVQD (reference sequence). V was clipped by 2 bases and J by 6 bases; unmatched bases: 3. CDR3 DNA sequence: TGCGCCAGCAGTGAGGGGACTAGCGGGTCTGATACGCAGTATTTT. This sequence encodes CASSEGTSGSDTQYF.

The chain combines TRBV12-3 or TRBV12-4 with TRBJ2-4; 8 bases agree with TRBD1. The end of the DNA fits TRBJ2-7 better, so the J call may be wrong. This CDR3 has 14 residues. The CDR3 bases are TGTGCCAGCAGTTTGAACCAGGGGGCCTTCGAGCAGTACTTC. Translated: CASSLNQGAFEQYF.

The chain joins TRBV6-1 to TRBJ2-1; 10 nucleotides agree with TRBD2. This CDR3 comprises 20 residues. V lost 7 bases and J lost 4; bases outside the gene matches: 22. Germline CDR1 MNHNS, CDR2 SASEGT. CDR3 bases: TGTGCCAGCAAAACTCTAAGAGTACAGATGGGACTAGCGCCATACAATGAGCAGTTCTTC. Residues: CASKTLRVQMGLAPYNEQFF.

This clonotype was detected only a few times. The chain carries TRBV6-5 and TRBJ2-5; D might be TRBD2 (5 bases). This CDR3 has 15 residues. Trimming shortened V by 0 bases and J by 5 bases, and 13 bases separated the two germline ends. Germline CDR1 and CDR2: MNHEY and SVGAGI. The CDR3, as DNA: TGTGCCAGCAGTTACTCGCTTGACCGCGGGGAGACCCAGTACTTC. This encodes CASSYSLDRGETQYF.

This clonotype occurred a few times. J is TRBJ2-2 and V is TRBV10-3; D perhaps matches TRBD2 (5 bases). CDR1 is ENHRY, CDR2 SYGVKD, per germline. The CDR3 is 16 amino acids. V was shortened by 0 bases and J by 0 bases, with 8 bases between the two germline ends. The CDR3 DNA follows: TGTGCCATCAGTGAGTCGACGGGAACGAACACCGGGGAGCTGTTTTTT. The encoded protein is CAISESTGTNTGELFF.

V usage is TRBV27 and J usage is TRBJ2-1; 9 nucleotides match TRBD1. V gave up 2 bases and J gave up 10 bases; unmatched junction bases: 9. CDR1 is MNHEY and CDR2 is SMNVEV in the germline V gene (reference sequence). The CDR3 has 15 residues. CDR3 sequence (DNA): TGTGCCAGCAGTTTACGCACAGGGGGCTGGGAGGAGCAGTTCTTC. It specifies CASSLRTGGWEEQFF.

As for this clonotype: This may come from a read error, since a much larger clone is one base off. The rearrangement joins TRBV12-3 or TRBV12-4 to TRBJ2-7, with 8 bases that match TRBD1. The CDR3 sequence is 15 residues long. V lost 5 bases to trimming and J lost 5 bases; unmatched junction nucleotides: 11. This chain's CDR3 is CASSPRTGTTNEQYF. CDR3 DNA: TGTGCCAGCAGTCCACGGACAGGGACCACCAACGAGCAGTACTTC.

CDR3 nucleotide sequence: TGCAGTGCTGGATTACAGGGCTTGGCCGGGGAGCTGTTTTTT. This codes for CSAGLQGLAGELFF. This sequence joins TRBV20-1 and TRBJ2-2, with a tentative D call TRBD1 (6 bases). The CDR3 contains 14 residues. The V end lost 5 bases, the J end lost 6 bases, and 16 bases lay between the germline ends. The V gene's germline CDR1 is DFQATT and CDR2 SNEGSKA (reference sequence).

This clonotype was observed a single time. V is TRBV20-1 and J is TRBJ2-1; D gene unclear. Per the germline V gene, CDR1 is DFQATT and CDR2 is SNEGSKA (reference sequence). V lost 0 bases and J 1 base, leaving 10 bases between the germline ends. The CDR3 consists of 15 residues. The chain's CDR3 is CSARDRRMSYNEQFF. As DNA, the CDR3 is TGCAGTGCTAGAGATCGCCGGATGTCCTACAATGAGCAGTTCTTC.

The V gene is TRBV5-6, the J gene TRBJ2-7, with 9 bases lining up with TRBD2. Germline V gene sequence: CDR1 SGHDT, CDR2 YYEEEE. This CDR3 region has 13 residues. CDR3 residues: CAGGVSGSSEQYF. The CDR3 DNA reads as TGTGCAGGAGGGGTTAGCGGGAGTAGCGAGCAGTACTTC.